Described below is a single TCR beta chain sequence and its context. The clone's antigen remains unknown. The input lacks base qualities; no much larger clone sits a single base away. TCRbeta CDR3 regions were amplified from genomic DNA using the immunoSEQ Assay, a bias-controlled multiplex PCR. Under the source paper's analysis protocol: Nucleated cell counts per sample were estimated from amplification of reference gene primers within the assay. To quantify the absolute abundance of each unique TCRbeta CDR3 rearrangement, sequence reads were collapsed and filtered. For each sample, productive Simpson clonality was calculated by taking the square root of Simpson's diversity index across productive rearrangements. The clones in this table, taken by TCRdb from immuneACCESS, are in-frame only. Not every clone is retained; where verified, under half of the shortfall comes from an unresolved V gene, and the cause of the rest is unknown. The DNA was the basis for D and trimming; V, J and clone size are from that table. The sample table lists around 210,000 clones, 85% of them with a count of one. 4.5% to 5.5% of the sample belongs to the ten largest clones.

This sample was taken from a study of blood T cell repertoires in COVID-19 (dated by TCRdb to the early 2020s). Looking at the study overall: Samples covering the acute and convalescent phases of COVID-19 were provided by collaborators in the United States, Italy and Spain. The material from the prospective study consisted of cDNA or gDNA derived from T cells, B-cell-depleted T cells, or PBMCs. The dataset comprised deeply sampled blood TCRbeta repertoires from subjects exposed to, actively infected with, or recovered from COVID-19. The repertoires were made available in a free public database intended to serve as a resource for research on the immune response to SARS-CoV-2. Samples came from the ongoing ImmuneRACE study (first 160 participants) plus 1,254 subjects from 6 global collaborators. The sample metadata nearly always contained a de-identified subject ID, COVID-19 status, age in years and sex. Where HLA class I and class II types were available, the types were taken from metadata supplied by the sample provider, not from assay-based typing. Here is what the overall study found, with its caveats: The amount of clinical and demographic metadata varied by source and participant and was provided uncurated.

One collaborating source in Seattle enrolled patients during active infection and followed them longitudinally through the course of disease. Whole blood was collected in K2EDTA tubes by collaborating institutions according to the institutions' own protocols. For TCRbeta analysis, collaborators shipped samples in one of three forms: frozen whole blood, isolated PBMCs, or DNA extracted from either of those sample types. The TCR was taken from a man between 50 and 59 years old with COVID-19, enrolled during active disease. Sequencing was carried out using peripheral blood.

DNA sequence: TGTGCCATCAGGGGACAGGGGGCAGAGGATGGCTACACCTTC. It specifies CAIRGQGAEDGYTF. The rearranged segments are TRBV10-3 and TRBJ1-2, and 12 junctional nucleotides match TRBD1. V is trimmed back by 6 bases and J by 6 bases, and the junction contains 5 bases that no gene match accounts for. The CDR1 and CDR2 encoded by the germline V gene are ENHRY and SYGVKD. From cysteine to phenylalanine, the CDR3 is 14 amino acids long. Kept here is only the CDR3 DNA, which spans 42 bases and is read in frame from base 1.